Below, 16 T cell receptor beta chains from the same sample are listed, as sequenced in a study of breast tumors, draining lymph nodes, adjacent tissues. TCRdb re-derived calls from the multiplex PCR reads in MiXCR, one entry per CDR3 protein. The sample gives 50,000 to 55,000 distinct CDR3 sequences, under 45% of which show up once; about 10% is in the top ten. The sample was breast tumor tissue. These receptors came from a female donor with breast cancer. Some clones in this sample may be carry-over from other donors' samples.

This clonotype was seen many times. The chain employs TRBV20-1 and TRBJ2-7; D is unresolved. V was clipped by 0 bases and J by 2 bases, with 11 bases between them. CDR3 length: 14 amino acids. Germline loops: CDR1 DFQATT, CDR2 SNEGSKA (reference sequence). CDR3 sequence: CSARDPLRTYEQYF. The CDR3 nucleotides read TGCAGTGCTAGAGATCCGTTGCGCACCTACGAGCAGTACTTC.

DNA for the CDR3: TGTGCCAGTAGACCCCGTCCGGGACAGACACTAGCGGGAAGCCACACAGATACGCAGTATTTT. It yields the protein CASRPRPGQTLAGSHTDTQYF. The rearrangement links TRBV19 to TRBJ2-3; TRBD2 matches 10 bases. The junction had 23 bases not matched to a gene; V was cut back by 6 bases and J by 2 bases. The CDR3 contains 21 residues. CDR1 and CDR2 (germline): LNHDA, SQIVND (reference sequence).

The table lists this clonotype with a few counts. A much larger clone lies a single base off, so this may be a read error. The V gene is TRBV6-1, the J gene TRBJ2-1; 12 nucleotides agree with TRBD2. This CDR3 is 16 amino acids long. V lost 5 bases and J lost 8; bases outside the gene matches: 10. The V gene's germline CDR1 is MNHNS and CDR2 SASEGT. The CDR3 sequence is CASSLPSGRAPDEQFF. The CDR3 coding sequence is TGTGCCAGCAGTCTCCCTAGCGGGAGGGCCCCGGATGAGCAGTTCTTC.

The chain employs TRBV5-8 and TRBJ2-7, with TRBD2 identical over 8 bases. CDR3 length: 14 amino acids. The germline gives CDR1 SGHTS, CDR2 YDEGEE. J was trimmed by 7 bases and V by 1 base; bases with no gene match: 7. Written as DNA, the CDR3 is TGTGCCAGCAGCTTGTACGGGGGGGCGGGTGAGCAGTACGTC. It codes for CASSLYGGAGEQYV.

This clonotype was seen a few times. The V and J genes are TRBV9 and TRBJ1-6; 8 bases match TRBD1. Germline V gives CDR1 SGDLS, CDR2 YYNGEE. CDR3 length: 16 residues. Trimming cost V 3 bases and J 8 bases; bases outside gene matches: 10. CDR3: CASSESGTGSDSPLHF. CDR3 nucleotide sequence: TGTGCCAGCAGCGAGTCGGGGACAGGTTCGGATTCACCCCTCCACTTT.

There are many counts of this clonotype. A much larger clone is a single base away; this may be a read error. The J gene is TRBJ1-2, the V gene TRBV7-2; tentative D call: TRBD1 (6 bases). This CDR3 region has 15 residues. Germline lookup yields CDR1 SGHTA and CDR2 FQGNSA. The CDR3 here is CASSVSTTGTYGYPF. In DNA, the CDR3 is TGTGCCAGCAGCGTCTCGACTACAGGGACCTATGGCTACCCCTTC.

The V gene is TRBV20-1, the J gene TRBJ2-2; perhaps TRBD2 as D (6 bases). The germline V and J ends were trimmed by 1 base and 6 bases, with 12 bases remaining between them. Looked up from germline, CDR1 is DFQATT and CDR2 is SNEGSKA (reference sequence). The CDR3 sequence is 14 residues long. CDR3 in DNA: TGCAGTGCTAGAGTCTCAGGCGGGGCCGGGGAGCTGTTTTTT. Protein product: CSARVSGGAGELFF.

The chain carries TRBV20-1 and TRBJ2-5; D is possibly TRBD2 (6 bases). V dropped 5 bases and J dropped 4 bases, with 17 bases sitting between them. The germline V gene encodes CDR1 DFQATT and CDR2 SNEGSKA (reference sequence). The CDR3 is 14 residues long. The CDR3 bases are TGCAGTGCTGAGATCGGCGGGGCCCGAGAGACCCAGTACTTC. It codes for CSAEIGGARETQYF.

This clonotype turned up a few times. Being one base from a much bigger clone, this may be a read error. CDR3 sequence (DNA): TGTGCCAGCAGTCCTAGGCGGGAGCGCGAGCAGTACTTC. Encoded protein: CASSPRREREQYF. The V and J genes are TRBV6-1 and TRBJ2-7, with 7 nucleotides matching TRBD2. The V segment lost 5 bases and the J segment 6 bases; nucleotides outside the gene matches: 7. The CDR3 length is 13 residues. CDR1 is MNHNS and CDR2 is SASEGT in the germline V gene.

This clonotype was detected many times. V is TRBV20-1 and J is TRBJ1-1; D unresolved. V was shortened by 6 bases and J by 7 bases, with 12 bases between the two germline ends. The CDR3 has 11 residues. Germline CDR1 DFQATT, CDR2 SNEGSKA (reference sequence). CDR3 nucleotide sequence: TGCAGTGCGACATCCGTAGATGAAGCTTTCTTT. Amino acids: CSATSVDEAFF.

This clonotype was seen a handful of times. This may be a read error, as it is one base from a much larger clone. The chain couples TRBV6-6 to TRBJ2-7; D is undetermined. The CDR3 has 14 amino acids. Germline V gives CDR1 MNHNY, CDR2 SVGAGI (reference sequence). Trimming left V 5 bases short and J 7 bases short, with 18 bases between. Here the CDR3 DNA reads TGTGCCAGCAGTCACACGGCAGGTCTTGGGGAGCAGTACTTC. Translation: CASSHTAGLGEQYF.

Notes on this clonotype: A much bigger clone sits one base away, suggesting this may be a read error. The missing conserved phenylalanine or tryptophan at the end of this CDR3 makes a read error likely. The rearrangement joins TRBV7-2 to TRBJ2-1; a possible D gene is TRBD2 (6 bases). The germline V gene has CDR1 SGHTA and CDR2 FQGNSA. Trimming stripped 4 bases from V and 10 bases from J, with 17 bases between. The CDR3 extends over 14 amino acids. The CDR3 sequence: CASSSGTGMGEQFL. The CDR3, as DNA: TGTGCCAGCAGCTCCGGGACTGGGATGGGAGAGCAGTTCCTC.

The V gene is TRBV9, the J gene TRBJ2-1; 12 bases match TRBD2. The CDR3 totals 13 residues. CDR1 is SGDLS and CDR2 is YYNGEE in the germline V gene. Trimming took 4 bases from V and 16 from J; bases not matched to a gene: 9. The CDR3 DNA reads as TGTGCCAGCAGCCTTCGACTAGCGGGAGTAAATTTCTTC. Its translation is CASSLRLAGVNFF.

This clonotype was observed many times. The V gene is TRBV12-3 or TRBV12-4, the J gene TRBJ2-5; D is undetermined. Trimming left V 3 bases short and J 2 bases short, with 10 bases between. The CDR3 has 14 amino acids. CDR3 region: CASSFAWRQETQYF. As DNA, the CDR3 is TGTGCCAGCAGTTTCGCTTGGCGACAAGAGACCCAGTACTTC.

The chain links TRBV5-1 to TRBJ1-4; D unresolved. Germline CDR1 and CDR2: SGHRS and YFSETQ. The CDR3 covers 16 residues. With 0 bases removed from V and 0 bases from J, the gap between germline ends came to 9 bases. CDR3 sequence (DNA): TGCGCCAGCAGCTTGGGAGGTTCTGCAACTAATGAAAAACTGTTTTTT. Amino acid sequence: CASSLGGSATNEKLFF.

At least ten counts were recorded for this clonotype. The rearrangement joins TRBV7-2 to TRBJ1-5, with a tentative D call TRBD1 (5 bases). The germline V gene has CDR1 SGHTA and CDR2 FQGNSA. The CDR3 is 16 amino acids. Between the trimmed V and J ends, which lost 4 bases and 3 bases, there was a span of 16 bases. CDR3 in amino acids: CASSSSGLSANQPQHF. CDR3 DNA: TGTGCCAGCAGCTCGTCGGGGCTATCGGCCAATCAGCCCCAGCATTTT.